Below are 20 T cell receptor beta chains sequenced from a single sample in a study of shared clonotypes between healthy human individuals. CD8 cells classed as naive were CD45RO-negative and positively selected for CCR7, excluding terminally differentiated effector memory CD45RA+ cells. Assay used: immunoSEQ multiplex PCR; TCRdb lists only in-frame clones, some missing. The sample yields about 2.2 million clones, 85% to 95% seen once. Sequencing input: naive CD8+ T cells from PBMCs. The receptors were sampled from a young man in good health. Some clones in this sample may be carry-over from other donors' samples.

A single count supports this clone. This sequence joins TRBV19 and TRBJ1-5; D is unresolved. The V gene lost 2 bases and the J gene lost 0 bases, with 8 bases spanning the gap. This CDR3 region has 15 residues. Germline CDR1 reads LNHDA; CDR2 reads SQIVND (reference sequence). CDR3 protein: CASSIFGLSNQPQHF. The CDR3 DNA reads as TGTGCCAGTAGTATATTCGGCCTTAGCAATCAGCCCCAGCATTTT.

The chain carries TRBV27 and TRBJ2-1; 14 bases align to TRBD2. Germline V CDR1 and CDR2: MNHEY, SMNVEV (reference sequence). After removal of 7 bases from V and 8 bases from J, the junction contained 10 bases not matched to a gene. The CDR3 has 16 residues. The CDR3 region is CASTKGTSGSTDEQFF. Written as DNA, the CDR3 is TGTGCCAGCACCAAGGGGACTAGCGGGAGTACAGATGAGCAGTTCTTC.

The chain couples TRBV9 to TRBJ2-1; TRBD1 might be the D (6 bases). Trimming cost V 3 bases and J 8 bases, with 21 bases left between them. The CDR3 is made up of 16 amino acids. CDR1 is SGDLS and CDR2 is YYNGEE in the germline V gene. CDR3 amino acids: CASSAPDDRRVDEQFF. CDR3 DNA sequence: TGTGCCAGCAGCGCCCCGGACGACAGGAGAGTAGATGAGCAGTTCTTC.

The V gene is TRBV5-1, the J gene TRBJ2-7; D is uncertain. Germline CDR1 and CDR2: SGHRS and YFSETQ. V was pared by 0 bases and J by 7 bases, with 17 bases between. CDR3 length: 15 residues. The CDR3 sequence is CASSLAPSYSFEQYF. Written as DNA, the CDR3 is TGCGCCAGCAGCTTGGCGCCCTCGTACTCCTTTGAGCAGTACTTC.

The chain is built from TRBV19 and TRBJ1-1; 7 bases align to TRBD1. Germline V lookup: CDR1 LNHDA, CDR2 SQIVND (reference sequence). The V and J ends lost 5 bases and 0 bases, in that order; junction bases with no gene match: 6. The CDR3 totals 15 residues. CDR3 coding DNA: TGTGCCAGTAGTTCTCGGACAGGACTGAACACTGAAGCTTTCTTT. As protein: CASSSRTGLNTEAFF.

This sequence joins TRBV28 and TRBJ2-1, with D maybe TRBD1 (6 bases). Germline values: CDR1 MDHEN, CDR2 SYDVKM. V was trimmed by 5 bases and J by 8 bases, leaving 19 bases between them. The length of the CDR3 is 15 residues. CDR3 in amino acids: CASSKLQGWLYEQFF. CDR3 DNA sequence: TGTGCCAGCAGTAAATTACAGGGTTGGTTGTATGAGCAGTTCTTC.

The chain combines TRBV27 with TRBJ2-3; unclear D gene. Germline assignment: CDR1 MNHEY and CDR2 SMNVEV (reference sequence). The V end lost 2 bases, the J end lost 4 bases, and 4 bases lay between the germline ends. The CDR3 has 12 residues. The CDR3, as DNA: TGTGCCAGCAGTTTAGTTCCAGATACGCAGTATTTT. This translates into CASSLVPDTQYF.

The chain combines TRBV5-1 with TRBJ2-7; TRBD1 aligns across 7 bases. The J segment lost 5 bases and the V segment lost 0 bases, leaving 8 bases of the junction unmatched. There are 15 residues in the CDR3. CDR1 SGHRS and CDR2 YFSETQ come from the germline V gene. The CDR3: CASSLGARGPDEQYF. In DNA, the CDR3 is TGCGCCAGCAGCTTGGGGGCAAGGGGGCCGGACGAGCAGTACTTC.

This clone was seen only once. The chain has TRBV4-1 and TRBJ2-1, with no clear D. Trimming pared 4 bases from V and 10 bases from J, leaving 11 bases between. The CDR3 is made up of 12 amino acids. CDR1 is MGHRA and CDR2 is YSYEKL in the germline V gene. CDR3 DNA: TGCGCCAGCAGCCTAAACTCCGGAGAGCAGTTCTTC. It translates to CASSLNSGEQFF.

Details on this clone: Other DNA sequences from this sample encode an identical CDR3 as well. The V and J genes are TRBV27 and TRBJ2-7, with 10 bases identical to TRBD2. The trim removed 2 bases at V and 7 bases at J, leaving 5 bases unmatched. Germline CDR1 MNHEY, CDR2 SMNVEV (reference sequence). CDR3 length: 14 residues. CDR3 sequence: CASSLLAGAHEQYF. The CDR3, as DNA: TGTGCCAGCAGTTTACTAGCGGGAGCGCATGAGCAGTACTTC.

V gene TRBV28 combines with J gene TRBJ2-5; TRBD2 matches 7 bases. The CDR3 contains 12 residues. The V segment lost 6 bases and the J segment 5 bases; nucleotides outside the gene matches: 3. Germline lookup yields CDR1 MDHEN and CDR2 SYDVKM. CDR3 amino acids: CASRGGGETQYF. The CDR3 bases are TGTGCCAGCAGGGGGGGAGGGGAGACCCAGTACTTC.

This chain links TRBV4-3 with TRBJ1-2, with D possibly matching TRBD1 (6 bases). The CDR3 runs to 13 residues. Trimming stripped 2 bases from V and 8 bases from J, with 12 bases between. The germline gives CDR1 LGHNA, CDR2 YSLEER. CDR3 nucleotides: TGCGCCAGCAGCCAATTCGGGACATACGGCTACACCTTC. This sequence encodes CASSQFGTYGYTF.

The rearrangement links TRBV7-9 to TRBJ1-1; D might be TRBD1 (6 bases). CDR1 is SEHNR and CDR2 is FQNEAQ in the germline V gene (reference sequence). CDR3 length: 12 residues. The V end lost 1 base, the J end lost 10 bases, and 10 bases lay between the germline ends. The CDR3 loop is CASSLGGAAAFF. The DNA for the CDR3 is TGTGCCAGCAGCTTAGGGGGGGCCGCAGCTTTCTTT. The variable domain in full, completed from reference TRBV7-9 and TRBJ1-1, reads DTGVSQNPRHKITKRGQNVTFRCDPISEHNRLYWYRQTLGQGPEFLTYFQNEAQLEKSRLLSDRFSAERPKGSFSTLEIQRTEQGDSAMYLCASSLGGAAAFFGQGTRLTVV.

V gene TRBV5-1 combines with J gene TRBJ1-2; maybe TRBD1 (5 bases). Germline V gives CDR1 SGHRS, CDR2 YFSETQ. CDR3 size: 15 residues. The germline V and J ends were trimmed by 0 bases and 14 bases, with 23 bases remaining between them. CDR3 nucleotides: TGCGCCAGCAGCTTGGTATCGGGGGTCATCGAAACGATAACCTTC. Amino acid sequence: CASSLVSGVIETITF.

This chain joins TRBV7-3 and TRBJ1-1; D remains ambiguous. The germline V gene has CDR1 SGHTA and CDR2 FQGTGA. The CDR3 runs 16 residues. Trimming took 1 base from V and 1 from J, leaving 13 bases between them. CDR3 sequence: CASSLIRTVKNTEAFF. CDR3 in DNA: TGTGCCAGCAGCTTAATAAGGACCGTAAAGAACACTGAAGCTTTCTTT.

This clone has a handful of counts. The V and J genes are TRBV9 and TRBJ2-2, with D uncertain. Deletions cut 3 bases from V and 10 bases from J, with 7 bases between. This CDR3 is built from 11 residues. The germline gives CDR1 SGDLS, CDR2 YYNGEE. The CDR3 DNA is TGTGCCAGCAGCGCCTCGTCGGAGCTGTTTTTT. It translates to CASSASSELFF.

This chain uses TRBV27 with TRBJ1-4, with D unclear. Germline CDR1 MNHEY, CDR2 SMNVEV (reference sequence). CDR3 length: 16 amino acids. V lost 4 bases and J 6 bases, leaving 18 bases between the germline ends. The CDR3 loop is CASSSHGQYNDEKLFF. In DNA form, the CDR3 reads TGTGCCAGCAGTTCTCACGGGCAGTATAATGATGAAAAACTGTTTTTT.

The chain combines TRBV27 with TRBJ2-7, with D perhaps being TRBD1 or TRBD2 (5 bases each). Looked up from germline, CDR1 is MNHEY and CDR2 is SMNVEV (reference sequence). The CDR3 consists of 15 residues. With 2 bases removed from V and 6 bases from J, the gap between germline ends came to 17 bases. The CDR3 spells CASSLGPGTTFEQYF. Written as DNA, the CDR3 is TGTGCCAGCAGTTTAGGTCCCGGGACGACTTTCGAGCAGTACTTC.

In this sample, this clone turned up once. The chain couples TRBV19 to TRBJ2-1; D is undetermined. The CDR3 covers 14 residues. V lost 7 bases to trimming and J lost 9 bases, with 19 bases between them. Germline V lookup: CDR1 LNHDA, CDR2 SQIVND (reference sequence). CDR3 nucleotide sequence: TGTGCCAGTACCTCGGTGGGCCCCCTCAGTGAGCAGTTCTTC. It yields the protein CASTSVGPLSEQFF.

This rearrangement joins TRBV12-5 to TRBJ2-7; possibly TRBD1 for D (7 bases). Trimming shortened V by 6 bases and J by 6 bases, and 24 bases separated the two germline ends. In germline, CDR1 is LGHNT, CDR2 FRNRAP. There are 16 residues in the CDR3. Here the CDR3 DNA reads TGTGCTAGTGGCAACCTCAACAGGGGAGGTTCTTTCGAGCAGTACTTC. Translated: CASGNLNRGGSFEQYF.